This TCR beta chain was sequenced during a study of blood T cell repertoires in COVID-19. Study summary: Sites across the United States, Italy and Spain contributed samples from acute and convalescent COVID-19.

TCRdb keeps only in-frame clones here, not all; method: immunoSEQ multiplex PCR. The table has about 210,000 clones, roughly 86% seen once; the top ten hold 7.5% to 8%. This CDR3 contains 13 residues. Germline V gene lookup returns CDR1 KGHSH and CDR2 LQKENI. V lost 3 bases and J 5 bases, leaving 11 bases between the germline ends. The TCR comes from a woman aged 50 to 60 with active or convalescent COVID-19. Sequenced material: peripheral blood. The chain couples TRBV18 to TRBJ2-7; tentative D call: TRBD1 (5 bases). The CDR3: CASSPMGQNEQYV. For the CDR3, the DNA is TGTGCCAGCTCACCGATGGGGCAGAACGAGCAGTACGTC.